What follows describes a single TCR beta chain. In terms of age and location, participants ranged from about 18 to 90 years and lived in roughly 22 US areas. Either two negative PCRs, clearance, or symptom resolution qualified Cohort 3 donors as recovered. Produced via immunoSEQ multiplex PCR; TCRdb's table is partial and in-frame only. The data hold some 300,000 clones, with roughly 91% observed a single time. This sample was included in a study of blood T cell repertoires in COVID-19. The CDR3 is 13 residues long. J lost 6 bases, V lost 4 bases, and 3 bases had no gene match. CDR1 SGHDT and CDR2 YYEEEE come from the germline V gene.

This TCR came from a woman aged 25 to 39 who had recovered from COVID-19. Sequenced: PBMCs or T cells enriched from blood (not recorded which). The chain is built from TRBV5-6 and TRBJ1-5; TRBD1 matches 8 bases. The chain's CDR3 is CASSQGASQPQHF. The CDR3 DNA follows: TGTGCCAGCAGCCAGGGGGCAAGTCAGCCCCAGCATTTT.